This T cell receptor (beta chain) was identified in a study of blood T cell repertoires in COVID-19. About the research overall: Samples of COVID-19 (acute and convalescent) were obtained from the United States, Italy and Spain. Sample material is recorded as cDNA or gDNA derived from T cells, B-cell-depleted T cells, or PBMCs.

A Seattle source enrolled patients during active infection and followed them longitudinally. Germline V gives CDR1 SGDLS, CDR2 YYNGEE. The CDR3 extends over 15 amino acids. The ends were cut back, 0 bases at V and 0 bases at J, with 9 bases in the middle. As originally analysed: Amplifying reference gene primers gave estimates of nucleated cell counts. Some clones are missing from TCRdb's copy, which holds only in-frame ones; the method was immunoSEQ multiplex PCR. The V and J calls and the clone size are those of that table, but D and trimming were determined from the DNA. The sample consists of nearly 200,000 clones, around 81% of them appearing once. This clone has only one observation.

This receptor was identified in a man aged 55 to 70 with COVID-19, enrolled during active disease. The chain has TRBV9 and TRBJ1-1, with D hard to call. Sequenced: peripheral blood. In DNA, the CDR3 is TGTGCCAGCAGCGTAGAACCCCAGATGAACACTGAAGCTTTCTTT. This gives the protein CASSVEPQMNTEAFF.